Each of the 14 T cell receptor beta chains below was sequenced from the same sample in a study of T cells after yellow fever vaccination. TCRdb ran MiXCR on the 5' RACE reads and lists one entry per CDR3 protein. The sample records around 230,000 distinct CDR3 sequences, 6.5% to 7.5% being singletons. Sequenced material: CD4+ T cells sorted from PBMCs, taken on the day of the yellow fever booster vaccination. All receptors come from a man under 40 who received the YFV17D yellow fever vaccine.

V is TRBV12-3 or TRBV12-4 and J is TRBJ2-3; no reliable D call. The V end was cut by 2 bases, the J end by 3 bases, with 12 bases between. The CDR3 consists of 15 residues. The CDR3 spells CASSLWQDKTDTQYF. CDR3 DNA: TGTGCCAGCAGTTTATGGCAAGATAAGACAGATACGCAGTATTTT.

V usage is TRBV28 and J usage is TRBJ2-1; the D call may be TRBD1 or TRBD2 (5 bases each). Germline CDR1 reads MDHEN; CDR2 reads SYDVKM. This CDR3 comprises 16 residues. With 6 bases removed from V and 3 bases from J, the gap between germline ends came to 18 bases. CDR3 nucleotides: TGTGCCAGCAGCCCCCCCGGGACCTCAAACTACAATGAGCAGTTCTTC. Its translation: CASSPPGTSNYNEQFF.

The chain recombines TRBV10-3 with TRBJ2-4, with 10 bases fitting TRBD2. The CDR3 loop spans 17 amino acids. The junction had 4 bases not matched to a gene; V was cut back by 2 bases and J by 0 bases. CDR1 and CDR2 (germline): ENHRY, SYGVKD. The CDR3 sequence: CAISEALAGEAKNIQYF. The CDR3 nucleotides read TGTGCCATCAGTGAGGCCCTAGCGGGAGAAGCCAAAAACATTCAGTACTTC.

This clonotype was picked up a small number of times. V and J are TRBV7-9 and TRBJ1-2, with 10 bases identical to TRBD1. The V and J ends lost 8 bases and 3 bases, in that order; junction bases with no gene match: 6. The CDR3 has 14 residues. Germline CDR1 SEHNR, CDR2 FQNEAQ (reference sequence). This CDR3 is CASGRQGADYGYTF. In DNA form, the CDR3 reads TGTGCCAGCGGAAGACAGGGGGCGGACTATGGCTACACCTTC.

This clonotype was seen a few times. The chain links TRBV21-1 to TRBJ2-5; TRBD2, the table's D call, lacks a check against the DNA. TRBV21-1 is a pseudogene. This CDR3 spans 14 amino acids. CDR3 region: CASRHGGPQETQYF. The CDR3 bases are TGTGCCAGTCGTCACGGAGGCCCCCAAGAGACCCAGTACTTC.

This sequence joins TRBV5-4 and TRBJ2-1; D is possibly TRBD2 (7 bases). The CDR3 extends over 16 amino acids. V dropped 0 bases and J dropped 1 base, with 11 bases sitting between them. Germline V gene lookup returns CDR1 SGHNT and CDR2 YYREEE (reference sequence). CDR3 amino acids: CASSLGGGASYNEQFF. The CDR3 DNA reads TGTGCCAGCAGCTTGGGTGGGGGGGCATCCTACAATGAGCAGTTCTTC.

This clonotype was counted only a few times. The chain employs TRBV11-2 and TRBJ2-3; D might be TRBD2 (5 bases). CDR3 length: 14 amino acids. Deletions cut 0 bases from V and 2 bases from J, with 6 bases between. Germline CDR1 reads SGHAT; CDR2 reads FQNNGV. The chain's CDR3 is CASSLERVTDTQYF. Written as DNA, the CDR3 is TGTGCCAGCAGCTTAGAGCGGGTCACAGATACGCAGTATTTT.

Note on this clonotype: A much larger clone lies one base from this, so it may be a read error. V and J are TRBV5-6 and TRBJ2-1, with a weak D call TRBD1 (5 bases). CDR3 length: 16 amino acids. The germline V gene has CDR1 SGHDT and CDR2 YYEEEE. CDR3 sequence reads: CDSSHKPYRGRHEQFF. The CDR3 DNA follows: TGTGACAGCAGCCACAAACCTTATAGGGGTAGGCATGAGCAGTTCTTC.

This clonotype appeared a few times. The chain is built from TRBV30 and TRBJ2-6, with 7 bases lining up with TRBD1. This CDR3 is 16 amino acids long. Per the germline V gene, CDR1 is GTSNPN and CDR2 is SVGIG (reference sequence). The V gene end was trimmed by 3 bases and the J gene end by 4 bases; junction bases not matched to a gene: 9. CDR3 nucleotide sequence: TGTGCCTGGAGGGAGGCCGACAGGGCCGGGGCCAACGTCCTGACTTTC. It is translated as CAWREADRAGANVLTF.

This clonotype occurred a few times. The chain employs TRBV12-3 or TRBV12-4 and TRBJ2-1, with 13 bases aligning to TRBD2. The CDR3 sequence is 16 residues long. V gave up 6 bases and J gave up 4 bases; unmatched junction bases: 6. CDR3 amino acids: CASRLAGGRGYNEQFF. For the CDR3, the DNA is TGTGCCAGCAGACTAGCGGGGGGGCGGGGGTACAATGAGCAGTTCTTC.

Comments on this clonotype: The junction does not match germline at one end; this may be a read error. The CDR3 DNA reads as TGTGCCTTCAGTCCCCCCCCGGGGGCGGGCGTGAGTCGATCCTACGAGCAGTACTTC. Encoded protein: CAFSPPPGAGVSRSYEQYF. This chain connects TRBV10-3 to TRBJ2-7, with D possibly called TRBD1 or TRBD2 (6 bases each). In germline, CDR1 is ENHRY, CDR2 SYGVKD. The CDR3 consists of 19 residues.

This clonotype was observed at least ten times. The J gene is TRBJ1-3, the V gene TRBV7-9, with TRBD1 identical over 10 bases. CDR3 size: 15 residues. Losses at the gene ends were 4 bases for V and 6 bases for J; bases not matched to a gene: 6. Germline V gene sequence: CDR1 SEHNR, CDR2 FQNEAQ (reference sequence). The CDR3 here is CASSWTGQGKNTIYF. CDR3 coding DNA: TGTGCCAGCAGCTGGACGGGACAGGGGAAAAACACCATATATTTT.

As for this clonotype: A much larger clonotype is one base distant, so this may be a read error. This chain joins TRBV29-1 and TRBJ2-2; 10 bases are a match to TRBD2. Trimming at V came to 4 bases and at J to 4 bases, leaving 3 bases not matched to a gene. This CDR3 is 14 amino acids long. Germline-derived CDR1 and CDR2 are SQVTM and ANQGSEA. This chain's CDR3 is CSVALAGSTGELFF. The CDR3 coding sequence is TGCAGCGTTGCACTAGCGGGGAGCACCGGGGAGCTGTTTTTT.

This clonotype was found many times. At one end, the junction sequence differs from germline, possibly due to a read error. V usage is TRBV20-1 and J usage is TRBJ2-1, with TRBD2 matching over 8 bases. The CDR3 sequence is 14 residues long. Germline lookup yields CDR1 DFQATT and CDR2 SNEGSKA (reference sequence). In nucleotides, the CDR3 is TGCAGTGCTAGACCCAGGAGGACTAGCCTGTCGGGGATCTTC. Amino acids: CSARPRRTSLSGIF.